These 32 T cell receptor beta chains originate from one sample sequenced in a study of OX40 agonist ivuxolimab in advanced cancers. Sequencing used immunoSEQ multiplex PCR; TCRdb keeps in-frame clones, though not all of them. The sample records around 35,000 clones, about 81% being singletons. The specimen was CD4+ or CD8+ T cells sorted from blood, collected in a trial of the OX40 agonist ivuxolimab. The receptor set was obtained from an adult with an advanced solid tumor such as melanoma, head and neck, liver or kidney cancer.

The chain employs TRBV29-1 and TRBJ2-7; no reliable D call. Germline V gene sequence: CDR1 SQVTM, CDR2 ANQGSEA. The ends were cut back, 6 bases at V and 2 bases at J, with 17 bases in the middle. This CDR3 contains 14 residues. CDR3 sequence reads: CSVAFQGRTYEQYF. The DNA for the CDR3 is TGCAGCGTCGCCTTCCAAGGGCGCACCTACGAGCAGTACTTC.

In its sample, this clone was seen once. The V gene is TRBV7-9, the J gene TRBJ1-4; TRBD1 aligns across 7 bases. Losses at the gene ends were 1 base for V and 5 bases for J; bases not matched to a gene: 1. Germline CDR1 is SEHNR and CDR2 is FQNEAQ (reference sequence). This CDR3 is 14 amino acids long. The CDR3 loop reads CASSLGQGNEKLFF. The DNA for the CDR3 is TGTGCCAGCAGCTTAGGACAGGGCAATGAAAAACTGTTTTTT.

The chain links TRBV7-9 to TRBJ1-4, with TRBD1 matching 11 bases. The ends lost 5 bases at V and 14 bases at J; junction bases unmatched: 7. The CDR3 is 13 residues long. Germline V gene data show CDR1 as SEHNR and CDR2 as FQNEAQ (reference sequence). CDR3: CASSPADRGRLFF. Here the CDR3 DNA reads TGTGCCAGCAGCCCAGCGGACAGGGGGCGGCTGTTTTTT.

The chain links TRBV7-9 to TRBJ1-1; 7 bases are shared with TRBD1. The trim removed 7 bases at V and 3 bases at J, leaving 2 bases unmatched. CDR1 and CDR2 (germline): SEHNR, FQNEAQ (reference sequence). The CDR3 is 12 residues long. The CDR3 here is CASKDRDTEAFF. CDR3 nucleotides: TGTGCCAGCAAAGACAGGGACACTGAAGCTTTCTTT.

V is TRBV6-5 and J is TRBJ1-5, with D possibly matching TRBD1 (5 bases). Trimming removed 2 bases at V and 4 bases at J, with 12 bases between. Germline V gives CDR1 MNHEY, CDR2 SVGAGI. The CDR3 spans 15 residues. CDR3 bases: TGTGCCAGCAGTTACGGTTGGACAACGAATCAGCCCCAGCATTTT. As protein: CASSYGWTTNQPQHF.

The chain carries TRBV5-4 and TRBJ2-3; possible D gene TRBD1, 6 bases. The CDR3 spans 14 residues. Germline CDR1 and CDR2: SGHNT and YYREEE (reference sequence). V dropped 2 bases and J dropped 4 bases, with 11 bases sitting between them. DNA for the CDR3: TGTGCCAGCAGCTTACAGGGAATAGCAGATACGCAGTATTTT. It is translated as CASSLQGIADTQYF.

This chain connects TRBV7-9 to TRBJ2-3; 7 bases agree with TRBD2. CDR1 is SEHNR, CDR2 FQNEAQ, per germline (reference sequence). The CDR3 consists of 15 residues. J lost 0 bases, V lost 5 bases, and 5 bases had no gene match. CDR3 in amino acids: CASSELASSTDTQYF. In nucleotides, the CDR3 is TGTGCCAGCAGCGAACTAGCGTCTAGCACAGATACGCAGTATTTT.

V usage is TRBV2 and J usage is TRBJ1-3; D gene ambiguous. V was shortened by 2 bases and J by 5 bases, with 4 bases between the two germline ends. The CDR3 has 12 residues. CDR1 and CDR2 from the germline V gene are SNHLY and FYNNEI. The DNA of the CDR3 is TGTGCCAGCAGTGAAAACCGAAACACCATATATTTT. Amino acid sequence: CASSENRNTIYF.

This clone has just a few counts. The V call is TRBV28, the J call TRBJ1-5; D gene uncertain. This CDR3 spans 16 amino acids. Germline V gene sequence: CDR1 MDHEN, CDR2 SYDVKM. Trimming pared 7 bases from V and 0 bases from J, leaving 16 bases between. The CDR3 DNA is TGTGCCAGCACCGGCCGAGTGACGTTTAGCAATCAGCCCCAGCATTTT. This encodes CASTGRVTFSNQPQHF.

This clone has just one count. The rearrangement joins TRBV6-5 to TRBJ2-1, with TRBD2 matching over 9 bases. V trimming: 7 bases; J trimming: 6 bases; junction bases outside the gene matches: 10. The CDR3 contains 15 residues. In germline, CDR1 is MNHEY, CDR2 SVGAGI. CDR3 loop: CASTSRREGRNEQFF. In nucleotides, the CDR3 is TGTGCCAGCACCTCGCGGCGGGAGGGCCGCAATGAGCAGTTCTTC.

This chain connects TRBV7-2 to TRBJ2-5; tentative D call: TRBD1 (5 bases). The CDR3 consists of 14 residues. V lost 7 bases and J lost 2, with 14 bases in between. The germline V gene has CDR1 SGHTA and CDR2 FQGNSA. CDR3 sequence: CASTPKGSQETQYF. CDR3 nucleotide sequence: TGTGCCAGCACCCCGAAGGGGTCACAAGAGACCCAGTACTTC.

The genes are TRBV4-2 and TRBJ2-7, with D possibly TRBD1 on 6 matching bases. CDR1 is LGHNA, CDR2 YNFKEQ, per germline. V shed 5 bases and J shed 0 bases, with 17 bases lying between them. This CDR3 has 16 residues. CDR3: CASSSDVGADSYEQYF. Here the CDR3 DNA reads TGTGCCAGCAGCTCTGATGTGGGGGCCGACTCCTACGAGCAGTACTTC.

The rearrangement uses TRBV6-5 and TRBJ1-6; 10 bases align to TRBD1. CDR3 length: 13 amino acids. Germline trimming cut 10 bases from V and 10 bases from J; bases unmatched to any gene: 7. The germline CDR1 and CDR2 sequences are MNHEY and SVGAGI. CDR3: CAIHRDRGSPLHF. DNA of the CDR3: TGTGCCATCCACCGGGACAGGGGATCACCCCTCCACTTT.

The chain couples TRBV6-5 to TRBJ1-1; the D is unclear. This CDR3 spans 14 amino acids. The germline V gene encodes CDR1 MNHEY and CDR2 SVGAGI. V lost 7 bases, J lost 1 base, and 13 bases lay in between. The CDR3: CASIDAPPNTEAFF. The CDR3 DNA follows: TGTGCCAGCATTGATGCTCCACCGAACACTGAAGCTTTCTTT.

The rearrangement links TRBV7-3 to TRBJ2-2; possible D gene TRBD1, 5 bases. Germline V gene lookup returns CDR1 SGHTA and CDR2 FQGTGA. This CDR3 contains 14 residues. The V end lost 6 bases, the J end lost 6 bases, and 14 bases lay between the germline ends. The CDR3 DNA reads TGTGCCAGCAGGACCCAGGGTTCATCCGGGGAGCTGTTTTTT. It is translated as CASRTQGSSGELFF.

The J gene is TRBJ1-5, the V gene TRBV5-1; a possible D gene is TRBD1 (5 bases). With 5 bases removed from V and 5 bases from J, the gap between germline ends came to 11 bases. The length of the CDR3 is 13 residues. Germline CDR1 SGHRS, CDR2 YFSETQ. The CDR3 DNA follows: TGCGCCAGCAGTCGGGGGGTCGATCAGCCCCAGCATTTT. Protein: CASSRGVDQPQHF.

The chain has TRBV19 and TRBJ2-7, with TRBD2 identical over 16 bases. CDR3 length: 14 residues. Trimming removed 6 bases from V and 6 bases from J; junction bases left unmatched: 2. Germline V gene data show CDR1 as LNHDA and CDR2 as SQIVND (reference sequence). The CDR3 reads CASRGLAGGREQYF. CDR3 nucleotides: TGTGCCAGTAGGGGACTAGCGGGAGGGCGCGAGCAGTACTTC.

The J gene is TRBJ2-7, the V gene TRBV6-6; weak D call: TRBD1 (5 bases). CDR1 is MNHNY and CDR2 is SVGAGI in the germline V gene (reference sequence). V shed 6 bases and J shed 1 base, with 13 bases lying between them. This CDR3 is 14 amino acids long. CDR3 in amino acids: CASSETASSYEQYF. The CDR3 region has the DNA TGTGCCAGCAGCGAGACAGCATCATCCTACGAGCAGTACTTC.

The chain uses TRBV5-1 and TRBJ2-5, with D tentatively TRBD1 or TRBD2 (5 bases each). V dropped 3 bases and J dropped 1 base, with 13 bases sitting between them. Germline-derived CDR1 and CDR2 are SGHRS and YFSETQ. CDR3 length: 15 residues. The CDR3 here is CASSSGLLTQETQYF. The CDR3 nucleotides read TGCGCCAGCAGCTCGGGGCTCCTTACCCAAGAGACCCAGTACTTC.

CDR3 DNA: TGTGCCAGCAGCCAAGTTCGGCTGGAGGGGAATGAGCAGTTCTTC. It translates to CASSQVRLEGNEQFF. The V and J genes are TRBV14 and TRBJ2-1, with D possibly TRBD2 on 6 matching bases. The CDR3 totals 15 residues. Trimming removed 1 base from V and 7 bases from J, with 14 bases in between. Germline CDR1 and CDR2: SGHDN and FVKESK.

The chain joins TRBV27 to TRBJ2-7; D is perhaps TRBD1 (6 bases). The germline V gene has CDR1 MNHEY and CDR2 SMNVEV (reference sequence). This CDR3 is 13 amino acids long. V shed 6 bases and J shed 9 bases, with 18 bases lying between them. The CDR3 DNA reads as TGTGCCAGCAGGGGACAAGCCTCCCTCGGGCAGTACTTC. It translates to CASRGQASLGQYF.

In this sample, this clone turned up many times. CDR3 region: CASSIGGPAFF. For the CDR3, the DNA is TGTGCCAGTAGCATTGGGGGCCCTGCTTTCTTT. The V gene is TRBV19, the J gene TRBJ1-1; the D gene is possibly TRBD1 (6 bases). With 6 bases removed from V and 11 bases from J, the gap between germline ends came to 13 bases. Germline values: CDR1 LNHDA, CDR2 SQIVND (reference sequence). The CDR3 runs 11 residues.

The chain is built from TRBV4-1 and TRBJ1-6; D gene uncertain. V was cut by 0 bases and J by 6 bases, with 6 bases left in between. Per the germline V gene, CDR1 is MGHRA and CDR2 is YSYEKL. There are 14 residues in the CDR3. The chain's CDR3 is CASSQDRFNSPLHF. The CDR3 DNA reads as TGCGCCAGCAGCCAAGATCGGTTTAATTCACCCCTCCACTTT.

In regard to this clone: At one of its ends the junction is not consistent with the germline gene, which may arise from a read error. The V call is TRBV7-7, the J call TRBJ1-1; D gene unclear. The CDR3 spans 13 residues. Germline CDR1 SSHAT, CDR2 FNYEAQ (reference sequence). CDR3 amino acids: CASSFREGAEAFF. The CDR3 coding sequence is TGTGCTAGCAGCTTCCGCGAGGGCGCTGAAGCTTTCTTT. Supplemented by reference TRBV7-7 and TRBJ1-1, the full variable domain reads GAGVSQSPRYKVTKRGQDVTLRCDPISSHATLYWYQQALGQGPEFLTYFNYEAQPDKSGLPSDRFSAERPEGSISTLTIQRTEQRDSAMYRCASSFREGAEAFFGQGTRLTVV.

This chain joins TRBV5-1 and TRBJ1-2, with D tentatively TRBD1 (5 bases). Trimming removed 4 bases from V and 0 bases from J, with 10 bases in between. In germline, CDR1 is SGHRS, CDR2 YFSETQ. This CDR3 is 14 amino acids long. CDR3 amino acids: CASSRGSSNYGYTF. CDR3 coding DNA: TGCGCCAGCAGCCGGGGCAGTTCTAACTATGGCTACACCTTC.

This chain joins TRBV5-1 and TRBJ1-1; a weak D match, TRBD1 (6 bases). V gave up 0 bases and J gave up 0 bases, with 9 bases separating them. Germline values: CDR1 SGHRS, CDR2 YFSETQ. This CDR3 is 15 amino acids long. The DNA of the CDR3 is TGCGCCAGCAGCTTGGCGGGGGGGCTGAACACTGAAGCTTTCTTT. This encodes CASSLAGGLNTEAFF.

The chain carries TRBV5-1 and TRBJ1-3; D uncertain. This CDR3 has 16 residues. Per the germline V gene, CDR1 is SGHRS and CDR2 is YFSETQ. V was pared by 0 bases and J by 4 bases, with 14 bases between. CDR3 sequence reads: CASSLEIFNGGNTIYF. The CDR3 coding sequence is TGCGCCAGCAGCTTGGAAATCTTTAACGGCGGAAACACCATATATTTT.

This chain uses TRBV29-1 with TRBJ2-7, with TRBD2 as a possible D gene (5 bases). The CDR3 extends over 16 amino acids. Germline lookup yields CDR1 SQVTM and CDR2 ANQGSEA. V shed 5 bases and J shed 2 bases, with 22 bases lying between them. This chain's CDR3 is CSVPLDSGKVPYEQYF. CDR3 coding DNA: TGCAGCGTTCCCCTCGACTCCGGGAAAGTCCCCTACGAGCAGTACTTC.

V usage is TRBV28 and J usage is TRBJ1-6; D gene unclear. Germline CDR1 MDHEN, CDR2 SYDVKM. The V end was cut by 3 bases, the J end by 10 bases, with 13 bases between. The CDR3 runs 14 residues. This chain's CDR3 is CASSFRSRGSPLHF. CDR3 DNA: TGTGCCAGCAGTTTTAGGTCCCGGGGATCACCCCTCCACTTT.

The rearrangement links TRBV5-1 to TRBJ1-2; TRBD1 matches 7 bases. The CDR3 runs to 13 residues. J was trimmed by 4 bases and V by 4 bases; bases with no gene match: 4. Germline-derived CDR1 and CDR2 are SGHRS and YFSETQ. CDR3 sequence (DNA): TGCGCCAGCAGCCTGGGACAGACCTATGGCTACACCTTC. Residues: CASSLGQTYGYTF. Looking up the rest from reference TRBV5-1 and TRBJ1-2 gives the full variable domain: KAGVTQTPRYLIKTRGQQVTLSCSPISGHRSVSWYQQTPGQGLQFLFEYFSETQRNKGNFPGRFSGRQFSNSRSEMNVSTLELGDSALYLCASSLGQTYGYTFGSGTRLTVV.

This chain uses TRBV27 with TRBJ2-7, with D uncertain. Germline assignment: CDR1 MNHEY and CDR2 SMNVEV (reference sequence). V lost 0 bases and J lost 4, with 13 bases in between. The CDR3 loop spans 15 amino acids. The CDR3 DNA reads as TGTGCCAGCAGTTTATCACCCGGGCAGGCTTACGAGCAGTACTTC. This sequence encodes CASSLSPGQAYEQYF.

V and J are TRBV30 and TRBJ1-1; D is uncertain. The CDR3 is 13 amino acids. V lost 1 base and J lost 0, with 6 bases in between. In germline, CDR1 is GTSNPN, CDR2 SVGIG (reference sequence). The CDR3 DNA sequence: TGTGCCTGGAGTGGGGTCATGAACACTGAAGCTTTCTTT. It yields the protein CAWSGVMNTEAFF.